Listed below are T cell receptor beta chains from one sample, sequenced in a study of blood T cell repertoires in COVID-19. Only in-frame clones appear in the TCRdb table, and some are missing; sequencing was by immunoSEQ multiplex PCR. The table shows about 210,000 clones, with around 89% occurring only once. Source material: PBMCs or T cells enriched from blood (not recorded which). The receptors were sampled from a woman aged 18-29 years who had recovered from COVID-19. Both conserved end residues are part of each CDR3. A D gene is named only where the DNA matches it firmly.

v_call	d_call	cdr3_aa
TRBV28	NA	CASHQGTYEQYF
TRBV7-9	TRBD1	CASSSPDRAGSPLHF
TRBV28	NA	CASRGTRLTNAF
TRBV5-1	TRBD1	CASSFQGAKGELFF
TRBV27	NA	CASSFGVEGGYEQYF
TRBV19	TRBD2	CASSIRLAGSYEQYF
TRBV4-1	NA	CASSPDSTNSPLHF
TRBV15	TRBD1	CATSRDRGGYGYTF
TRBV5-1	NA	CASSLVGEISGELFF
TRBV5-6	TRBD1	CASSLGTGIKEYYEQYF
TRBV29-1	TRBD1	CSVSEQGAGYTF
TRBV28	NA	CASSPRGERSPLHF
TRBV5-5	TRBD1	CASNQPRQGLGDTQYF
TRBV5-5	NA	CASSLVISEGNTIYF
TRBV9	TRBD1	CASSTRRLGQGPQPQHF
TRBV7-2	NA	CASSLARPERYGYTF
TRBV2	NA	CATGAYSTEAFF
TRBV27	NA	CASSLRGEGYGYTF
TRBV7-9	NA	CASSLRGSEQYF
TRBV6-5	NA	CASSRPGHLNQPQHF
TRBV4-1	TRBD1	CASSLTIGAGTAYYEQYF
TRBV7-6	TRBD2	CASSTDGGIETQYF
TRBV19	TRBD1	CATARTGGAEAFF
TRBV28	TRBD1	CASSLPGQGAYGYTF
TRBV5-1	TRBD1	CASIGGDEQYF
TRBV7-3	TRBD2	CASSLKPAGGMNTQYF
TRBV15	NA	CATSSATDRRGGDGYTF
TRBV11-2	NA	CASSLSGVQTYEQYF
TRBV19	NA	CASTNPSGHIGELFF
TRBV19	TRBD1	CASSGTGDLETQYF
TRBV5-4	NA	CASSSTGTPSKETQYF
TRBV6-5	TRBD1	CASSYRIQGDEQYF
TRBV7-9	NA	CASSLAFENRDFRDTEAFF
TRBV5-5	NA	CASRVGQGFLPDTQYF
TRBV28	NA	CASSLLLEATEAFF
TRBV5-6	NA	CASSLQDLYGYTF
TRBV7-6	TRBD2	CASSYTSGGRETQYF
TRBV7-2	TRBD1	CASSIRQGGANVLTF
TRBV19	NA	CASSMAPRGGNEKLFF
TRBV5-6	NA	CASSLGGPLVSYEQYF
TRBV20-1	TRBD1	CSASAPGQGRTGYTF
TRBV7-9	TRBD2	CASSLAGAGRYETQYF
TRBV18	NA	CASSPISAGWAEAFF
TRBV6-6	TRBD2	CASSSQPGLGEQFF
TRBV19	TRBD1	CASTPTGGLRTDTQYF
TRBV28	TRBD1	CASIEQGGGSPLHF
TRBV15	NA	CATSGGGSGGYTF
TRBV5-1	NA	CASSGGTEGTEAFF
TRBV14	NA	CASSQEPGRIADTQYF
TRBV30	TRBD2	CAWSTGLAGGKETQYF
TRBV12-5	NA	CASGLGQMNTEAFF
TRBV28	TRBD1	CASSIRDSYGYTF
TRBV12-5	TRBD2	CASGLREGETQYF
TRBV5-1	NA	CASSAAQNTEAFF
TRBV7-3	TRBD2	CASSLYGGANEQYF